This T cell receptor beta chain emerged from a study of blood T cells in healthy people across ages. Using a J-beta primer mix together with a sample-barcoded 5' primer, a second PCR was run for about 6 to 12 cycles. TCRdb re-derived calls from the 5' RACE reads in MiXCR, one entry per CDR3 protein. Of 630,000 or so distinct CDR3 sequences detected, roughly 30% appear once; the ten largest clones hold 15% to 18%. CDR3 length equals 15 residues. Germline-derived CDR1 and CDR2 are MNHEY and SVGAGI. Trimming removed 2 bases from V and 3 bases from J, with 8 bases in between. J is TRBJ1-6 and V is TRBV6-5; D not resolved. Source material: blood. The TCR was taken from a woman of 80 years or more in good health. The CDR3 coding sequence is TGTGCCAGCAGTTACCGGCAGTTCTATAATTCACCCCTCCACTTT. It encodes CASSYRQFYNSPLHF.